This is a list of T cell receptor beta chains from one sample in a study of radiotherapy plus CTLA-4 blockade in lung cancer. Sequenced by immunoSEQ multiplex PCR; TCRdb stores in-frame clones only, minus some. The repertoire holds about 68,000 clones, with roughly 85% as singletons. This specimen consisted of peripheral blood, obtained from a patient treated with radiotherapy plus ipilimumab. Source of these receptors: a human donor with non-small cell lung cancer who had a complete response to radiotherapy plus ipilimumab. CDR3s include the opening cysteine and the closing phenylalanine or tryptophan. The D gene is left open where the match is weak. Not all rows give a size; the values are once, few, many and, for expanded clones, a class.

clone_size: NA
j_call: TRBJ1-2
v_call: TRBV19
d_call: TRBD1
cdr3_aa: CASSIEGQGSYGYTF
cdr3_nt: TGTGCCAGTAGTATAGAGGGACAGGGTTCCTATGGCTACACCTTC

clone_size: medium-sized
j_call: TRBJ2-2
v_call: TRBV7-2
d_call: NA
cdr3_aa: CASSLPGGPGTGELFF
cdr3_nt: TGTGCCAGCAGCTTACCCGGCGGCCCGGGGACCGGGGAGCTGTTTTTT

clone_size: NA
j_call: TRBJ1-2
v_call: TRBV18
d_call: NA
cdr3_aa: CASSPPLTLYGYTF
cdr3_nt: TGTGCCAGCTCACCACCTCTCACCTTATATGGCTACACCTTC

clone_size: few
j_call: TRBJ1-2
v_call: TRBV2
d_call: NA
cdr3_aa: CASNRGGRRGYTF
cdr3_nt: TGTGCCAGCAATCGAGGGGGGCGGCGGGGCTACACCTTC

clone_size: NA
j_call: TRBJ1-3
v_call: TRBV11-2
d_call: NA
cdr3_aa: CASSLAVSGNTIYF
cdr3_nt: TGTGCCAGCAGCTTAGCCGTCTCTGGAAACACCATATATTTT

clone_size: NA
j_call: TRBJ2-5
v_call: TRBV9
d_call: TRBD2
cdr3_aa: CASSGLAAQETQYF
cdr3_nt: TGTGCCAGCAGTGGACTAGCGGCCCAAGAGACCCAGTACTTC

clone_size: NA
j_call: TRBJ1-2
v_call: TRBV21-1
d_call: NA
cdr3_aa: CASSNSLNSEHYGYTF
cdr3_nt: TGTGCCAGCAGCAATAGTCTTAACAGCGAACACTATGGCTACACCTTC

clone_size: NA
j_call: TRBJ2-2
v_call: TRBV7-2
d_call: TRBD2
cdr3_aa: CASSHPGASGISSGELFF
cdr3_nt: TGTGCCAGCAGCCACCCTGGTGCTAGCGGGATCTCAAGCGGGGAGCTGTTTTTT

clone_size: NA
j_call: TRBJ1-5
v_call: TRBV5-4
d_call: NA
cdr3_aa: CASSLDGDSNQPQHF
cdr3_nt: TGTGCCAGCAGCTTGGATGGGGATAGCAATCAGCCCCAGCATTTT

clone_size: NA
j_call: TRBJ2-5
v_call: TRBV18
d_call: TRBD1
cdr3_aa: CASSPRDRGLETQYF
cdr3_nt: TGTGCCAGCTCACCACGGGACAGGGGGCTGGAGACCCAGTACTTC

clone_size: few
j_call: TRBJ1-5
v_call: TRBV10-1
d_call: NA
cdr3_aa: CASSGNLNQPQHF
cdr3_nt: TGCGCCAGCAGTGGTAACCTTAATCAGCCCCAGCATTTT

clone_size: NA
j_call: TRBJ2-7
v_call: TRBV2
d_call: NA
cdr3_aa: CASTPTHRGEQYF
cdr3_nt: TGTGCCAGTACCCCCACCCATCGGGGTGAGCAGTACTTC

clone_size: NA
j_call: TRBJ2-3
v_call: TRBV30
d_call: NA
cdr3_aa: CAWSKDRTDTQYF
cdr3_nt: TGTGCCTGGAGCAAGGACCGCACAGATACGCAGTATTTT

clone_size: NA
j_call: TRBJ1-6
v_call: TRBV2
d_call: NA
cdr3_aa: CATEQGPNNSPLHF
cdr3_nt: TGTGCCACCGAACAGGGCCCAAATAATTCACCCCTCCACTTT

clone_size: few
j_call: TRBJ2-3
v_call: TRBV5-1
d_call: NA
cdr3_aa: CASSLNQGGTQYF
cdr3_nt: TGCGCCAGCAGCTTAAATCAGGGGGGTACGCAGTATTTT

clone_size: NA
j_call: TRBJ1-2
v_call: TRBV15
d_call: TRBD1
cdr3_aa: CATSRSLDRGPNYGYTF
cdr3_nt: TGTGCCACCAGCAGATCCCTCGACAGGGGGCCCAACTATGGCTACACCTTC

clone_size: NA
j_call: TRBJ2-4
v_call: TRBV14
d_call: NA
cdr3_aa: CASSQEGGRSIQYF
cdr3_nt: TGTGCCAGCAGCCAAGAGGGGGGAAGAAGCATTCAGTACTTC

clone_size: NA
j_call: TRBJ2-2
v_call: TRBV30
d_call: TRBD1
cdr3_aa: CAWSPGQGVFRGTGELFF
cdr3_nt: TGTGCCTGGAGTCCGGGACAGGGAGTATTTCGAGGCACCGGGGAGCTGTTTTTT

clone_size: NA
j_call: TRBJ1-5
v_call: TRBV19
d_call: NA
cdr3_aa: CASIPRRGTGGTQHF
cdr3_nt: TGTGCCAGTATCCCAAGGCGTGGGACTGGGGGGACCCAGCATTTT

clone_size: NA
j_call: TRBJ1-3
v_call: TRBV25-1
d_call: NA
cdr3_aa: CASTKAGSGNTIYF
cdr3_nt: TGTGCCAGCACCAAGGCTGGCAGCGGAAACACCATATATTTT

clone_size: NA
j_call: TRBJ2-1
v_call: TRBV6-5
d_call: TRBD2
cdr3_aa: CASSYSASGNNEQFF
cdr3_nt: TGTGCCAGCAGTTACTCGGCTAGCGGGAACAATGAGCAGTTCTTC

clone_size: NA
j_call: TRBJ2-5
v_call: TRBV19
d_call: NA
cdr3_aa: CASSPVGGLETQYF
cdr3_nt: TGTGCCAGTAGTCCAGTCGGGGGTTTGGAGACCCAGTACTTC

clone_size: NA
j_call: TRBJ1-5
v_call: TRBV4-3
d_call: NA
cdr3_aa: CASSPTGVGAQPQHF
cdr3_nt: TGCGCCAGCAGCCCTACGGGGGTTGGGGCTCAGCCCCAGCATTTT

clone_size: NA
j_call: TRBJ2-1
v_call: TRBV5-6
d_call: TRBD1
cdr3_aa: CASSIRDRGSKLHEQFF
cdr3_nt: TGTGCCAGCAGCATCCGGGACAGGGGTAGTAAGTTGCATGAGCAGTTCTTC

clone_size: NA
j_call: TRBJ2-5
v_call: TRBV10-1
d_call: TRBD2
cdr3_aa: CASSASGGQETQYF
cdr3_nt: TGCGCCAGCAGTGCCAGCGGGGGCCAAGAGACCCAGTACTTC

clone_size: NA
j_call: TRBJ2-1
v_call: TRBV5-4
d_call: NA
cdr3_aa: CASGREDGEQFF
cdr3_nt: TGTGCCAGCGGCAGGGAAGATGGTGAGCAGTTCTTC

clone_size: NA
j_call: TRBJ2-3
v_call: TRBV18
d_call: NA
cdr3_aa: CASSREWVSDTQYF
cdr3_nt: TGTGCCAGCTCTCGAGAGTGGGTTTCAGATACGCAGTATTTT

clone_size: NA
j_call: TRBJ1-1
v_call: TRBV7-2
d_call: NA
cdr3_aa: CASSLKEHGSTEAFF
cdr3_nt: TGTGCCAGCAGCTTAAAGGAGCATGGGAGCACTGAAGCTTTCTTT

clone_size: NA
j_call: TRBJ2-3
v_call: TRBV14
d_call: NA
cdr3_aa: CASSLGGGVGTDTQYF
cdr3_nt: TGTGCCAGCAGCCTAGGTGGAGGGGTCGGAACAGATACGCAGTATTTT

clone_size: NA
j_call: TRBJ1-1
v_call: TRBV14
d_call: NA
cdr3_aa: CASSPFLGQGLEAFF
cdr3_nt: TGTGCCAGCAGCCCCTTTTTAGGGCAGGGACTTGAAGCTTTCTTT

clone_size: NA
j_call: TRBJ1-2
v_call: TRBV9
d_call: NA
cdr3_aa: CASSVVGRPYGYTF
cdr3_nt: TGTGCCAGCAGCGTAGTTGGCAGGCCCTATGGCTACACCTTC

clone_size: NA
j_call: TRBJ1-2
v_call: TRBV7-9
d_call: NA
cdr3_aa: CASSPVSRRGYYGYTF
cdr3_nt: TGTGCCAGCAGCCCAGTATCGCGCAGGGGTTACTATGGCTACACCTTC

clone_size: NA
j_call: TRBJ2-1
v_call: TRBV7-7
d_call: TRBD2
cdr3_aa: CASSAKLAGGRDEQFF
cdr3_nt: TGTGCTAGCAGCGCAAAACTAGCGGGGGGGCGCGATGAGCAGTTCTTC

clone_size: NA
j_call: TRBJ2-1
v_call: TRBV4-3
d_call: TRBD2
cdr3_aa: CASSQVLAAYNEQFF
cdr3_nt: TGCGCCAGCAGCCAAGTTCTAGCGGCCTACAATGAGCAGTTCTTC

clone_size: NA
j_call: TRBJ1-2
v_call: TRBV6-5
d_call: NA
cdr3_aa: CASSYDLGASDYGYTF
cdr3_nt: TGTGCCAGCAGTTATGATCTGGGGGCGTCGGACTATGGCTACACCTTC

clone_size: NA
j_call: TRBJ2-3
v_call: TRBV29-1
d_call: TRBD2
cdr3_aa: CSGAGGSVDTQYF
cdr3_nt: TGCAGCGGTGCGGGGGGGTCCGTAGATACGCAGTATTTT

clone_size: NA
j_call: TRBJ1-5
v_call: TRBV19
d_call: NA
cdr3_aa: CASTPSRGNNQPQHF
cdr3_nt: TGTGCCAGTACACCATCGAGAGGGAATAATCAGCCCCAGCATTTT

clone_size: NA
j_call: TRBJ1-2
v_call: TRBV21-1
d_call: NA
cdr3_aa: CASSKVEGIDYTF
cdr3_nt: TGTGCCAGCAGCAAAGTTGAGGGGATTGACTACACCTTC

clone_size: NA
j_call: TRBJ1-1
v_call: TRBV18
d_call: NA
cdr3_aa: CASSREGGMNTEAFF
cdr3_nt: TGTGCCAGCTCTAGGGAAGGGGGGATGAACACTGAAGCTTTCTTT

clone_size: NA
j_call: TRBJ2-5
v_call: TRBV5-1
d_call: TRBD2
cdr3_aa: CASSTSGTTQETQYF
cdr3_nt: TGCGCCAGCAGCACCTCCGGGACTACCCAAGAGACCCAGTACTTC

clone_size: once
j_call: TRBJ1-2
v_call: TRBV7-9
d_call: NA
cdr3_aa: CASSPTSNNYGYTF
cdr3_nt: TGTGCCAGCAGCCCTACAAGCAATAACTATGGCTACACCTTC

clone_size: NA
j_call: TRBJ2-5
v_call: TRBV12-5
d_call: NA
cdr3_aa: CASGSGETQYF
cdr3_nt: TGTGCTAGTGGTTCAGGGGAGACCCAGTACTTC

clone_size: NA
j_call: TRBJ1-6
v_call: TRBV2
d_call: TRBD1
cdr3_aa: CASSVAGGSSPLHF
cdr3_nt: TGTGCCAGCAGTGTAGCAGGGGGCAGTTCACCCCTCCACTTT

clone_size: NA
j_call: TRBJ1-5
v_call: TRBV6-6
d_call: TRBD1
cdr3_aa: CASSYYDRGMQPQHF
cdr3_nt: TGTGCCAGCAGTTACTACGACAGGGGTATGCAGCCCCAGCATTTT

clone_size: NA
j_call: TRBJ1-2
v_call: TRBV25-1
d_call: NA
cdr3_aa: CASSREPYGYTF
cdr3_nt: TGTGCCAGCAGTAGGGAGCCATATGGCTACACCTTC

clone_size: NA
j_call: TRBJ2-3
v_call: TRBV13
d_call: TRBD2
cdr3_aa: CASSLAEGLSGSADTQYF
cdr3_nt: TGTGCCAGCAGCTTAGCCGAGGGACTAAGCGGGTCTGCAGATACGCAGTATTTT

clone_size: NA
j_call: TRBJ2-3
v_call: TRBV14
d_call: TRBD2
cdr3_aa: CASSQPSGKLTDTQYF
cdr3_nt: TGTGCCAGCAGCCAACCTAGCGGGAAACTCACAGATACGCAGTATTTT

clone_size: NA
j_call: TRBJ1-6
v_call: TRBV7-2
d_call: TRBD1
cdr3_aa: CASSPRDSRFDNSPLHF
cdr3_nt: TGTGCCAGCAGCCCGAGGGACAGCCGATTCGATAATTCACCCCTCCACTTT

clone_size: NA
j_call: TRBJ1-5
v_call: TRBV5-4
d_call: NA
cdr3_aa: CASSFGGNQPQHF
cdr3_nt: TGTGCCAGCAGCTTCGGAGGGAATCAGCCCCAGCATTTT

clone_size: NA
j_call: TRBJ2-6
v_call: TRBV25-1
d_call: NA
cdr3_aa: CASRSSGANVLTF
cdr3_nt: TGTGCCAGCAGGTCATCTGGGGCCAACGTCCTGACTTTC

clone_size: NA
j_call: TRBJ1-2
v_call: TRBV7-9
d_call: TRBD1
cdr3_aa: CASSLAWTGSPFYGYTF
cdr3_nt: TGTGCCAGCAGCTTAGCGTGGACAGGGTCCCCCTTCTATGGCTACACCTTC

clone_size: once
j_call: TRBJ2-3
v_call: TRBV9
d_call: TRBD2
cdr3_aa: CASSAGTRGLGDTQYF
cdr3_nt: TGTGCCAGCAGCGCTGGGACTAGAGGGCTTGGAGATACGCAGTATTTT

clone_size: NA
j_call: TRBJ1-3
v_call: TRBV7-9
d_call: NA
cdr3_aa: CASSPTISGNTIYF
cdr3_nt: TGTGCCAGCAGCCCTACGATCTCTGGAAACACCATATATTTT